This T cell receptor beta chain was documented in a study of cytomegalovirus exposure and HLA in healthy donors. Study results and caveats: In a later analysis, CMV-associated beta chains were mostly HLA-associated, it appeared.

The CDR3 is 13 amino acids. The germline V gene has CDR1 GTSNPN and CDR2 SVGIG (reference sequence). V was pared by 5 bases and J by 3 bases, with 13 bases between. In regard to this clone: The antigen remains unidentified.

60 Vbeta and 13 Jbeta primers were used in PCR. The table came from immunoSEQ multiplex PCR; TCRdb's copy has only in-frame clones and leaves some out. The sample includes roughly 120,000 clones, roughly four fifths of them seen just once. V is TRBV30 and J is TRBJ1-1, with D tentatively TRBD1 (6 bases). The sequence was obtained from a woman aged 30 to 39 in good health and CMV-seronegative. Sequencing was done on a sample of PBMCs. CDR3 amino acids: CAWGNRVHTEAFF. The CDR3 nucleotides are TGTGCCTGGGGAAACAGGGTTCACACTGAAGCTTTCTTT. The full variable domain, its missing parts supplied by reference TRBV30 and TRBJ1-1, is SQTIHQWPATLVQPVGSPLSLECTVEGTSNPNLYWYRQAAGRGLQLLFYSVGIGQISSEVPQNLSASRPQDRQFILSSKKLLLSDSGFYLCAWGNRVHTEAFFGQGTRLTVV.